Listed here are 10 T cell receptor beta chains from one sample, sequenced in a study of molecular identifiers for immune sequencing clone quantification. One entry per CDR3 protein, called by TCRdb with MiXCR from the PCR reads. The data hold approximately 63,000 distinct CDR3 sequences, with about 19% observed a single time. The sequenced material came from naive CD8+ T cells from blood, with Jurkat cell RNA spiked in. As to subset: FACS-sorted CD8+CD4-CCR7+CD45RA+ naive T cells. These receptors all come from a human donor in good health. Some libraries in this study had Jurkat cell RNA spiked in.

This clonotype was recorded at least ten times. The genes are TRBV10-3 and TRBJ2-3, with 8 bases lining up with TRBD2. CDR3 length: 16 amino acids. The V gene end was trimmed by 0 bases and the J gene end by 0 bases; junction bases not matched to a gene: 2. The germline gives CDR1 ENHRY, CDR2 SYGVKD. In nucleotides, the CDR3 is TGTGCCATCAGTGAGTCGGGACTAGGAAGCACAGATACGCAGTATTTT. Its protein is CAISESGLGSTDTQYF.

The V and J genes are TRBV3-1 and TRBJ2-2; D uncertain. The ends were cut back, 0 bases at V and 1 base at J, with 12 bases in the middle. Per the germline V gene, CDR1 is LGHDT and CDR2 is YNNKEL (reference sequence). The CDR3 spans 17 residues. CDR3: CASSQDLWQLNTGELFF. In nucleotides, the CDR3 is TGTGCCAGCAGCCAAGATTTGTGGCAGCTGAACACCGGGGAGCTGTTTTTT.

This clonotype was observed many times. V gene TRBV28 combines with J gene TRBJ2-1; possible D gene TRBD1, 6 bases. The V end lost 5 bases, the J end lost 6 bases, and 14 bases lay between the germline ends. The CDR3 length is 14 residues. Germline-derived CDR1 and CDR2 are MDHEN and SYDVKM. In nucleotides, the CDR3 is TGTGCCAGCAGTCTGGTGGCAGGGGCCAATGAGCAGTTCTTC. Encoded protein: CASSLVAGANEQFF.

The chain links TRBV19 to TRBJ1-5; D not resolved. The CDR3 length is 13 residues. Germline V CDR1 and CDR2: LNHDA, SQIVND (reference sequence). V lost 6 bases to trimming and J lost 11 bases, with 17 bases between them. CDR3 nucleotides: TGTGCCAGTAGATCAATGGCAGGACCTTCCCAGCATTTT. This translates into CASRSMAGPSQHF.

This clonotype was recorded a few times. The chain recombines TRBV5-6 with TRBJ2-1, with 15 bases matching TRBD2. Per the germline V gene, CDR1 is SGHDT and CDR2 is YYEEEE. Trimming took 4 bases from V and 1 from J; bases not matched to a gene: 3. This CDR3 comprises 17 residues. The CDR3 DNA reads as TGTGCCAGCAGCGAGGGACTAGCGGGAGGATCCTACAATGAGCAGTTCTTC. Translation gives CASSEGLAGGSYNEQFF.

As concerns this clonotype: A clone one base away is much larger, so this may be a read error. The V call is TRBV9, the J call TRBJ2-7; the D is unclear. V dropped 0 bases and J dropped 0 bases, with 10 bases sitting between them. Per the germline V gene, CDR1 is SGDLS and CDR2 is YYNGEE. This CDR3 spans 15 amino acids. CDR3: CASSVVVSSSYEQYF. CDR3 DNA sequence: TGTGCCAGCAGCGTAGTGGTCAGCAGCTCCTACGAGCAGTACTTC.

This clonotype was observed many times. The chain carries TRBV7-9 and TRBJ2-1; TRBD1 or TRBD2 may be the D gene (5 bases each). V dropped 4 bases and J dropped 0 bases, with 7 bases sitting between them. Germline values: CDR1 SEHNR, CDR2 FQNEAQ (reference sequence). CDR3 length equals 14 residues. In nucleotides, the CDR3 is TGTGCCAGCAGCTCAGGGAGCTCCTACAATGAGCAGTTCTTC. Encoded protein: CASSSGSSYNEQFF.

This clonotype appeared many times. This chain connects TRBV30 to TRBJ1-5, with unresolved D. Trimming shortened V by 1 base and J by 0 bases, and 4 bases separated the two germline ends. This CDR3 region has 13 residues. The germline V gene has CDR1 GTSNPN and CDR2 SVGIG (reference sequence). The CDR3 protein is CAWSEDSNQPQHF. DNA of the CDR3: TGTGCCTGGAGTGAAGATAGCAATCAGCCCCAGCATTTT. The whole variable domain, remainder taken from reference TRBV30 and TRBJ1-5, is SQTIHQWPATLVQPVGSPLSLECTVEGTSNPNLYWYRQAAGRGLQLLFYSVGIGQISSEVPQNLSASRPQDRQFILSSKKLLLSDSGFYLCAWSEDSNQPQHFGDGTRLSIL.

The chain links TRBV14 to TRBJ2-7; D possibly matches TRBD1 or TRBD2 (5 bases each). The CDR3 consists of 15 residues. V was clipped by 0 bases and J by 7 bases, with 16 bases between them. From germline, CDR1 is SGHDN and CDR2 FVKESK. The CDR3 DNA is TGTGCCAGCAGCCAAGAAATCCTAAGGGGCGGGGAGCAGTACTTC. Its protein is CASSQEILRGGEQYF.

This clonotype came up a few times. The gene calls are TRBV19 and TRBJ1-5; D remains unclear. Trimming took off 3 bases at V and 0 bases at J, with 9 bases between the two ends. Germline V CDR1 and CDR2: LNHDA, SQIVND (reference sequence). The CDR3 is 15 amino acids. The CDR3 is CASSMALYSNQPQHF. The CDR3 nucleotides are TGTGCCAGTAGTATGGCCCTATATAGCAATCAGCCCCAGCATTTT.